This T cell receptor (beta chain) was retrieved from a study of PD-1 blockade in classical Hodgkin lymphoma. Across the study: Patients were dosed intravenously with nivolumab at 3 mg/kg every 2 weeks.

After autologous stem cell transplantation all patients relapsed, and prior brentuximab vedotin exposure differed between cohorts. From thawed PBMCs, CD4+ T cells were purified using magnetic negative selection. Details on this clone: What it recognizes is unknown.

The CDR3 is 14 residues long. Germline CDR1 and CDR2: MDHEN and SYDVKM. V shed 6 bases and J 4 bases; nucleotides not matched to a gene: 5. Study conclusions and caveats: Newly diagnosed patients reportedly trailed healthy donors in baseline TCR diversity.

Data came from immunoSEQ multiplex PCR; TCRdb stores just in-frame clones and leaves some out. The sample consists of about 35,000 clones, more than 80% of them appearing once. The sequenced sample was CD4+ T cells from blood, obtained at baseline. The chain employs TRBV28 and TRBJ1-5, with 8 bases identical to TRBD1. The sequence derives from a human donor with classical Hodgkin lymphoma. The CDR3 DNA reads TGTGCCAGCAGCCTGGACAGGGAGAATCAGCCCCAGCATTTT. This codes for CASSLDRENQPQHF.